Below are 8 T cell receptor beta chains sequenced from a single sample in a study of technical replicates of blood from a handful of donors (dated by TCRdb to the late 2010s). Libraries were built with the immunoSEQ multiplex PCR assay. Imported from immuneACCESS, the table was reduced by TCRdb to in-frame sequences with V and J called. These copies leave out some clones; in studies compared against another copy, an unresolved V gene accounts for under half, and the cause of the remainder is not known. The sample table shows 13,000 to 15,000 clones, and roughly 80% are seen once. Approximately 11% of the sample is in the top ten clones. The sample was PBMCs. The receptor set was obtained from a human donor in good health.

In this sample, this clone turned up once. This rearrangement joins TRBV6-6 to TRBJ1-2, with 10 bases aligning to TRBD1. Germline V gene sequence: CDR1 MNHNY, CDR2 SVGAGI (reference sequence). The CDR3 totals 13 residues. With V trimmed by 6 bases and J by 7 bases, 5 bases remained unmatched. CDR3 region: CASRPGTGVGYTF. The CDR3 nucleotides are TGTGCCAGCAGACCCGGGACAGGGGTTGGCTACACCTTC.

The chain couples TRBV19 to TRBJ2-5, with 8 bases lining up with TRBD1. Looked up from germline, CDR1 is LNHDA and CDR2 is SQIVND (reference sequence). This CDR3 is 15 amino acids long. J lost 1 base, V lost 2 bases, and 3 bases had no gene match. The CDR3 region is CASSIQGAFQETQYF. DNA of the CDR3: TGTGCCAGTAGTATACAGGGGGCCTTCCAAGAGACCCAGTACTTC. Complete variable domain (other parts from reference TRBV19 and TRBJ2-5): DGGITQSPKYLFRKEGQNVTLSCEQNLNHDAMYWYRQDPGQGLRLIYYSQIVNDFQKGDIAEGYSVSREKKESFPLTVTSAQKNPTAFYLCASSIQGAFQETQYFGPGTRLLVL.

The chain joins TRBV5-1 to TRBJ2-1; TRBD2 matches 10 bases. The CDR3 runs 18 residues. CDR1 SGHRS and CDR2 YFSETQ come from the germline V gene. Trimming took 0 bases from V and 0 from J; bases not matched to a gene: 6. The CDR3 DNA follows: TGCGCCAGCAGCTTGGGTCGGACTAGCGGCAGCTCCTACAATGAGCAGTTCTTC. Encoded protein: CASSLGRTSGSSYNEQFF.

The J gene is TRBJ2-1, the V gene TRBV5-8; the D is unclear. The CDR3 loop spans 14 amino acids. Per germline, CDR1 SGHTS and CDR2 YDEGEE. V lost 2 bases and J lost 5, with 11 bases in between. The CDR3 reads CASSLRQKDNEQFF. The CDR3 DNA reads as TGTGCCAGCAGCTTAAGACAAAAGGACAATGAGCAGTTCTTC.

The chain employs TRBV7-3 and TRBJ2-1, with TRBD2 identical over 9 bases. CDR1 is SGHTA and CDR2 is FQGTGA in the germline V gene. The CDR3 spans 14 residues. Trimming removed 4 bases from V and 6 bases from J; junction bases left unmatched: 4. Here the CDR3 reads CASSSGTSSNEQFF. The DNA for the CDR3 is TGTGCCAGCAGCTCCGGGACTAGCTCCAATGAGCAGTTCTTC. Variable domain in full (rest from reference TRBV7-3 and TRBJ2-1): GAGVSQTPSNKVTEKGKYVELRCDPISGHTALYWYRQSLGQGPEFLIYFQGTGAADDSGLPNDRFFAVRPEGSVSTLKIQRTERGDSAVYLCASSSGTSSNEQFFGPGTRLTVL.

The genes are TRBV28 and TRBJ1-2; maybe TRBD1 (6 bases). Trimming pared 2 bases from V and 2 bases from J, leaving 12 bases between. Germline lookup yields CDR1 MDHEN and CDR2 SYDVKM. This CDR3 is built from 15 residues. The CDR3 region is CASSLSGGLNYGYTF. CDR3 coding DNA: TGTGCCAGCAGTTTAAGCGGGGGGCTGAACTATGGCTACACCTTC.

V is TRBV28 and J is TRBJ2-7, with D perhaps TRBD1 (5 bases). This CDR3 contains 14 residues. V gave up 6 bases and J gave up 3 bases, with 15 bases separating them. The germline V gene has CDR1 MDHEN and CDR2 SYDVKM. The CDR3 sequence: CASRGVLSGYEQYF. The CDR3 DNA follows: TGTGCCAGCAGAGGGGTCCTCTCAGGCTACGAGCAGTACTTC.

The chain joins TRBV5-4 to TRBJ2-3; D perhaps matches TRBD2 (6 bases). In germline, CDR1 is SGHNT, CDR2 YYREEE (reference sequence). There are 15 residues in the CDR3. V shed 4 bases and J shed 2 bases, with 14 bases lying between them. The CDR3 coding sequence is TGTGCCAGCAGCGAGGACTACCTACCCACAGATACGCAGTATTTT. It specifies CASSEDYLPTDTQYF.